This TCR beta chain appears in the sequencing data of a study of T cells in narcolepsy. Across the study: Patients with NT1 or NT2 and healthy control donors were enrolled. Notes on the study in general: HCRT-specific and TRIB2-specific autoreactive clonotypes appeared among same-patient CSF and blood CD4+ clonotypes.

Assay used: immunoSEQ multiplex PCR; TCRdb lists only in-frame clones, some missing. The sample gives tens of thousands of clones, around 79% of which show up once; approximately 1% is in the top ten. Comments on this clone: Its cognate antigen is unknown.

V was pared by 6 bases and J by 3 bases, with 10 bases of the junction left unmatched. The CDR3 covers 15 residues. Germline V gene lookup returns CDR1 SGHAT and CDR2 FQDESV (reference sequence). This TCR came from a human donor with narcolepsy. The V call is TRBV11-1, the J call TRBJ2-7, with TRBD1 matching 8 bases. The sample taken for sequencing was CD45RA- memory CD4+ T cells from PBMCs. Here the CDR3 reads CASSPGQGALYEQYF. In DNA form, the CDR3 reads TGTGCCAGCAGTCCCGGTCAGGGGGCCCTCTACGAGCAGTACTTC.